These 26 T cell receptor beta chains came from one sample sequenced in a study of blood T cell repertoires in COVID-19. Here immunoSEQ multiplex PCR was the method, and the copy in TCRdb shows in-frame clones only, minus some. The data show about 100,000 clones, around 81% seen once. Sequenced material: peripheral blood. The receptors were sampled from a middle-aged man with active or convalescent COVID-19.

The chain recombines TRBV30 with TRBJ1-5; 9 bases fit TRBD1. V shed 2 bases, J shed 2 bases, and the junction held 1 base outside the gene matches. Germline V gene lookup returns CDR1 GTSNPN and CDR2 SVGIG (reference sequence). This CDR3 spans 14 amino acids. CDR3 residues: CAWSRTGGNQPQHF. In DNA, the CDR3 is TGTGCCTGGAGTAGGACAGGGGGCAATCAGCCCCAGCATTTT.

The genes are TRBV30 and TRBJ1-5; 9 bases align to TRBD1. The CDR3 consists of 14 residues. With 2 bases clipped from V and 6 bases from J, the junction kept 5 bases outside the gene matches. The germline gives CDR1 GTSNPN, CDR2 SVGIG (reference sequence). DNA of the CDR3: TGTGCCTGGAGTCCACGGACAGGGGTTCAGCCCCAGCATTTT. Its translation is CAWSPRTGVQPQHF.

This clone was seen a few times. The chain has TRBV7-6 and TRBJ2-5; 9 bases are a match to TRBD2. This CDR3 spans 15 amino acids. V trimming: 0 bases; J trimming: 5 bases; junction bases outside the gene matches: 4. Germline V gene sequence: CDR1 SGHVS, CDR2 FNYEAQ. The CDR3 here is CASSLAGTSWETQYF. The CDR3 bases are TGTGCCAGCAGCTTAGCCGGGACTAGCTGGGAGACCCAGTACTTC.

This sequence joins TRBV7-9 and TRBJ2-7; 10 nucleotides line up with TRBD1. This CDR3 region has 14 residues. V shed 3 bases and J 3 bases; nucleotides not matched to a gene: 2. Germline CDR1 is SEHNR and CDR2 is FQNEAQ (reference sequence). CDR3 nucleotide sequence: TGTGCCAGCAGCTTCTGGGACAGGGGCTACGAGCAGTACTTC. It translates to CASSFWDRGYEQYF.

The chain joins TRBV19 to TRBJ1-1; the D is unclear. CDR3 length: 16 residues. Trimming stripped 0 bases from V and 0 bases from J, with 11 bases between. Germline V gives CDR1 LNHDA, CDR2 SQIVND (reference sequence). CDR3 in DNA: TGTGCCAGTAGTATAGAGAACGGGAAGTTGAACACTGAAGCTTTCTTT. Amino acid sequence: CASSIENGKLNTEAFF.

This clone appeared a single time. V is TRBV18 and J is TRBJ2-2; 10 nucleotides line up with TRBD1. The V gene end was trimmed by 5 bases and the J gene end by 3 bases; junction bases not matched to a gene: 6. The V gene's germline CDR1 is KGHSH and CDR2 LQKENI. The CDR3 runs to 16 residues. The CDR3 nucleotides are TGTGCCAGCTCAAGCCGGGACAGGGGCGACACCGGGGAGCTGTTTTTT. Translation: CASSSRDRGDTGELFF.

This clone was detected only once. The J gene is TRBJ2-7, the V gene TRBV2, with 7 bases that match TRBD2. Germline V gene data show CDR1 as SNHLY and CDR2 as FYNNEI. The V gene end was trimmed by 7 bases and the J gene end by 0 bases; junction bases not matched to a gene: 6. The CDR3 contains 14 residues. CDR3 residues: CASKVAGFSYEQYF. Here the CDR3 DNA reads TGTGCCAGCAAGGTAGCGGGCTTCTCCTACGAGCAGTACTTC. The full variable domain, completed using reference TRBV2 and TRBJ2-7, is EPEVTQTPSHQVTQMGQEVILRCVPISNHLYFYWYRQILGQKVEFLVSFYNNEISEKSEIFDDQFSVERPDGSNFTLKIRSTKLEDSAMYFCASKVAGFSYEQYFGPGTRLTVT.

The chain recombines TRBV24-1 with TRBJ2-5; tentative D call: TRBD2 (5 bases). V was pared by 7 bases and J by 4 bases, with 15 bases between. The CDR3 extends over 14 amino acids. Germline values: CDR1 KGHDR, CDR2 SFDVKD. The CDR3 is CATSSPGIGETQYF. CDR3 sequence (DNA): TGTGCCACCAGCTCGCCGGGAATCGGAGAGACCCAGTACTTC.

This rearrangement joins TRBV5-4 to TRBJ2-2; 8 bases match TRBD1. V lost 4 bases and J lost 3; bases outside the gene matches: 8. The CDR3 extends over 16 amino acids. Germline assignment: CDR1 SGHNT and CDR2 YYREEE (reference sequence). This CDR3 reads CASSIGQGSHTGELFF. In DNA, the CDR3 is TGTGCCAGCAGCATAGGACAGGGATCGCACACCGGGGAGCTGTTTTTT.

V and J are TRBV9 and TRBJ2-2; 11 bases fit TRBD1. In germline, CDR1 is SGDLS, CDR2 YYNGEE. The CDR3 runs 15 residues. The V segment lost 0 bases and the J segment 10 bases; nucleotides outside the gene matches: 5. The CDR3 loop reads CASSVGGQGETELFF. In DNA, the CDR3 is TGTGCCAGCAGCGTAGGGGGACAGGGGGAGACGGAGCTGTTTTTT. The full variable domain, in which reference TRBV9 and TRBJ2-2 provide the parts outside the CDR3, is DSGVTQTPKHLITATGQRVTLRCSPRSGDLSVYWYQQSLDQGLQFLIQYYNGEERAKGNILERFSAQQFPDLHSELNLSSLELGDSALYFCASSVGGQGETELFFGEGSRLTVL.

The chain has TRBV24-1 and TRBJ2-1; 7 bases are a match to TRBD2. Germline loops: CDR1 KGHDR, CDR2 SFDVKD. J gave up 7 bases and V 6 bases, and 5 bases lay outside the gene matches. This CDR3 has 13 residues. CDR3 region: CATSRGGPNEQFF. The DNA for the CDR3 is TGTGCCACCAGTCGGGGAGGGCCGAATGAGCAGTTCTTC.

This clone was found a few times. The chain uses TRBV29-1 and TRBJ1-3; a weak D match, TRBD1 (6 bases). The CDR3 loop spans 15 amino acids. The germline gives CDR1 SQVTM, CDR2 ANQGSEA. With 3 bases removed from V and 2 bases from J, the gap between germline ends came to 14 bases. The CDR3 sequence is CSVEGAGAPGNTIYF. The CDR3 DNA is TGCAGCGTTGAGGGGGCGGGGGCGCCTGGAAACACCATATATTTT.

This clone was seen only once. The genes are TRBV30 and TRBJ1-5, with 8 positions matching TRBD1. CDR1 is GTSNPN, CDR2 SVGIG, per germline (reference sequence). Trimming cost V 3 bases and J 1 base; bases outside gene matches: 8. The CDR3 contains 16 residues. The DNA for the CDR3 is TGTGCCTGGAGGAACCCAGGGGGCCGAAGCAATCAGCCCCAGCATTTT. It translates to CAWRNPGGRSNQPQHF. Full variable domain (missing parts from reference TRBV30 and TRBJ1-5): SQTIHQWPATLVQPVGSPLSLECTVEGTSNPNLYWYRQAAGRGLQLLFYSVGIGQISSEVPQNLSASRPQDRQFILSSKKLLLSDSGFYLCAWRNPGGRSNQPQHFGDGTRLSIL.

The gene calls are TRBV5-6 and TRBJ1-1; D is unresolved. Between the trimmed V and J ends, which lost 3 bases and 3 bases, there was a span of 9 bases. From germline, CDR1 is SGHDT and CDR2 YYEEEE. There are 13 residues in the CDR3. In DNA, the CDR3 is TGTGCCAGCAGCTCGGGTTTTGACACTGAAGCTTTCTTT. Translation gives CASSSGFDTEAFF.

The chain links TRBV19 to TRBJ2-1; a weak D match, TRBD2 (5 bases). The CDR3 runs to 14 residues. Trimming took 7 bases from V and 1 from J, leaving 11 bases between them. CDR1 and CDR2 from the germline V gene are LNHDA and SQIVND (reference sequence). This CDR3 reads CASNPGSSYNEQFF. The CDR3 DNA reads as TGTGCCAGTAATCCGGGGTCTTCCTACAATGAGCAGTTCTTC. The full variable domain, rest sourced from reference TRBV19 and TRBJ2-1, is DGGITQSPKYLFRKEGQNVTLSCEQNLNHDAMYWYRQDPGQGLRLIYYSQIVNDFQKGDIAEGYSVSREKKESFPLTVTSAQKNPTAFYLCASNPGSSYNEQFFGPGTRLTVL.

This chain uses TRBV6-6 with TRBJ2-3, with 13 bases fitting TRBD2. With V trimmed by 5 bases and J by 7 bases, 6 bases remained unmatched. CDR1 MNHNY and CDR2 SVGAGI come from the germline V gene (reference sequence). The CDR3 runs 15 residues. CDR3 protein: CASSRTSGSLNTQYF. DNA of the CDR3: TGTGCCAGCAGTAGGACTAGCGGGAGTCTAAATACGCAGTATTTT.

CDR3 DNA: TGTGCCAGCAGCTTAGACGGACTAGCGGGAGCGGTTGAGCAGTTCTTC. Amino acids: CASSLDGLAGAVEQFF. This chain links TRBV7-2 with TRBJ2-1; 13 positions agree with TRBD2. With 1 base clipped from V and 9 bases from J, the junction kept 6 bases outside the gene matches. The CDR3 has 16 residues. Germline V CDR1 and CDR2: SGHTA, FQGNSA. Together with reference TRBV7-2 and TRBJ2-1, the CDR3 gives the full variable domain: GAGVSQSPSNKVTEKGKDVELRCDPISGHTALYWYRQSLGQGLEFLIYFQGNSAPDKSGLPSDRFSAERTGGSVSTLTIQRTQQEDSAVYLCASSLDGLAGAVEQFFGPGTRLTVL.

The chain combines TRBV6-7 with TRBJ1-5; D is ambiguous. TRBV6-7 is an ORF; its function is uncertain. Trimming shortened V by 0 bases and J by 2 bases, and 14 bases separated the two germline ends. The CDR3 totals 17 residues. The CDR3 loop reads CASSYSSRKEGNQPQHF. The DNA of the CDR3 is TGTGCCAGCAGTTACTCGTCCCGGAAGGAGGGCAATCAGCCCCAGCATTTT.

The DNA of the CDR3 is TGTGCCACCTGTTCGGGACAGGGATCGAATGAGCAGTTCTTC. This translates into CATCSGQGSNEQFF. The V and J genes are TRBV24-1 and TRBJ2-1, with 9 bases fitting TRBD1. This CDR3 region has 14 residues. Trimming removed 9 bases from V and 7 bases from J; junction bases left unmatched: 9. Germline lookup yields CDR1 KGHDR and CDR2 SFDVKD.

This clone turned up a few times. This rearrangement joins TRBV10-1 to TRBJ2-1, with TRBD2 identical over 10 bases. The germline V gene encodes CDR1 WNHNN and CDR2 SYGVQD (reference sequence). The J segment lost 7 bases and the V segment lost 2 bases, leaving 5 bases of the junction unmatched. The CDR3 runs 15 residues. The CDR3 DNA reads TGCGCCAGCAGTGAGAGTGGGACTAGCGAAAATGAGCAGTTCTTC. It codes for CASSESGTSENEQFF.

The chain combines TRBV30 with TRBJ2-3, with 10 bases identical to TRBD2. This CDR3 is 16 amino acids long. Germline V lookup: CDR1 GTSNPN, CDR2 SVGIG (reference sequence). V lost 3 bases, J lost 2 bases, and 8 bases stayed unmatched. CDR3 in amino acids: CAWSVPGLATTDTQYF. As DNA, the CDR3 is TGTGCCTGGAGCGTCCCGGGACTAGCGACCACAGATACGCAGTATTTT.

The J gene is TRBJ2-3, the V gene TRBV10-2, with 11 positions matching TRBD2. V was pared by 7 bases and J by 1 base, with 7 bases of the junction left unmatched. Per the germline V gene, CDR1 is WSHSY and CDR2 is SAAADI. The CDR3 extends over 16 amino acids. CDR3 sequence reads: CASNRLAGRGTDTQYF. The CDR3, as DNA: TGCGCCAGCAACCGACTAGCGGGACGCGGCACAGATACGCAGTATTTT.

This chain connects TRBV19 to TRBJ1-1, with D possibly TRBD1 on 6 matching bases. Germline V gene lookup returns CDR1 LNHDA and CDR2 SQIVND (reference sequence). V was cut by 4 bases and J by 5 bases, with 20 bases left in between. CDR3 size: 16 residues. CDR3 nucleotides: TGTGCCAGTAGTACCGATCAGGGGTGGGGAGTAACTGAAGCTTTCTTT. Protein: CASSTDQGWGVTEAFF.

This chain links TRBV27 with TRBJ2-7, with 12 bases lining up with TRBD2. Germline-derived CDR1 and CDR2 are MNHEY and SMNVEV (reference sequence). V trimming: 5 bases; J trimming: 3 bases; junction bases outside the gene matches: 5. The CDR3 length is 15 residues. CDR3 nucleotides: TGTGCCAGCAGTCCGGAGGGACTAGCGGGCTACGAGCAGTACTTC. Amino acids: CASSPEGLAGYEQYF.

The J gene is TRBJ2-3, the V gene TRBV30; 9 nucleotides match TRBD2. Germline loops: CDR1 GTSNPN, CDR2 SVGIG (reference sequence). The CDR3 contains 14 residues. Trimming cost V 3 bases and J 1 base; bases outside gene matches: 2. In DNA form, the CDR3 reads TGTGCCTGGAGCAGACTAGCGGGCACAGATACGCAGTATTTT. Its protein product is CAWSRLAGTDTQYF.

V and J are TRBV11-2 and TRBJ2-3; 8 bases agree with TRBD2. The length of the CDR3 is 15 residues. Germline CDR1 SGHAT, CDR2 FQNNGV. Trimming at V came to 4 bases and at J to 6 bases, leaving 9 bases not matched to a gene. In DNA, the CDR3 is TGTGCCAGCAGCTATAGCGGGGCGGGGAGGGATACGCAGTATTTT. This encodes CASSYSGAGRDTQYF.